This TCR beta chain was captured in a study of blood T cell repertoires in COVID-19. Study context: COVID-19 samples collected from the United States, Italy and Spain covered acute and convalescent phases. Nucleic acid was either cDNA or gDNA, and it came from T cells, B-cell-depleted T cells, or PBMCs.

This clone was seen just once. The CDR3 covers 14 residues. Germline V gene lookup returns CDR1 MNHEY and CDR2 SMNVEV (reference sequence). Trimming took 5 bases from V and 1 from J; bases not matched to a gene: 5. In the authors' workflow: Estimation of nucleated cell counts relied on the amplification of reference gene primers. The table came from immunoSEQ multiplex PCR; TCRdb's copy has only in-frame clones and leaves some out. The D gene and trimming were derived from the DNA, and the V and J assignments and clone size from that table. The sample records roughly 25,000 clones, roughly 84% being singletons.

The clonotype comes from a man aged 50 to 59 with active COVID-19. Sequencing used peripheral blood. This chain joins TRBV27 and TRBJ2-7; 7 bases line up with TRBD1. The CDR3 region is CASSPLTGSYEQYF. DNA of the CDR3: TGTGCCAGCAGTCCCCTGACAGGGTCCTACGAGCAGTACTTC.